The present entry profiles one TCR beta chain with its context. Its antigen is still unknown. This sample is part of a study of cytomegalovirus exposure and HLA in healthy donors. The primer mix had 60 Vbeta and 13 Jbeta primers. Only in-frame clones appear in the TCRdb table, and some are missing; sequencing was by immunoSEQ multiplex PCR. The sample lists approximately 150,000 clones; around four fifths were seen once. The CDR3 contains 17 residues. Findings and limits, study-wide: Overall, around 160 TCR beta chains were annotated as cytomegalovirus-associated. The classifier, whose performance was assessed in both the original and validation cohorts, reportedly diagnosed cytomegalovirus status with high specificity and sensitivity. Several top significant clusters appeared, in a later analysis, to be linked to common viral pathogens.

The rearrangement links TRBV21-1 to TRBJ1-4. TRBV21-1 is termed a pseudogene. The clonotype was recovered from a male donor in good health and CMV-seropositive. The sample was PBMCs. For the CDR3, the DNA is TGTGCCAGCAGCCTTACTAGGGTTGTCGCAACTAATGAAAAACTGTTTTTT. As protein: CASSLTRVVATNEKLFF.